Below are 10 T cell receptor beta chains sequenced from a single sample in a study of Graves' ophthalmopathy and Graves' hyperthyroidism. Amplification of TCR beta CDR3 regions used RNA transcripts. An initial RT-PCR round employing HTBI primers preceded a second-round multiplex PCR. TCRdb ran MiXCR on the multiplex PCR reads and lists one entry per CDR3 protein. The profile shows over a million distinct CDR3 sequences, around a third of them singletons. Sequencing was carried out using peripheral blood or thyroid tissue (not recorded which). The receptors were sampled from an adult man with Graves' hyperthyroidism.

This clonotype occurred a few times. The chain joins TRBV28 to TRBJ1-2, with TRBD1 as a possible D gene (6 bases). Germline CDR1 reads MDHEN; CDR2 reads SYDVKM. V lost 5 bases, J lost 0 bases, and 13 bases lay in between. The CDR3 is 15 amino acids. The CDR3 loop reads CASSLQGLANYGYTF. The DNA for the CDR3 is TGTGCCAGCAGTCTACAGGGATTAGCTAACTATGGCTACACCTTC.

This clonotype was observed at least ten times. CDR3 sequence (DNA): TGTGCCATCAGTGCCCCCGGGCAGACCCTTCGAAGGTACGAGCAGTACTTC. Translated, it gives CAISAPGQTLRRYEQYF. The J gene is TRBJ2-7, the V gene TRBV10-3, with D hard to call. The germline gives CDR1 ENHRY, CDR2 SYGVKD. CDR3 size: 17 residues. V was cut by 4 bases and J by 4 bases, with 23 bases left in between.

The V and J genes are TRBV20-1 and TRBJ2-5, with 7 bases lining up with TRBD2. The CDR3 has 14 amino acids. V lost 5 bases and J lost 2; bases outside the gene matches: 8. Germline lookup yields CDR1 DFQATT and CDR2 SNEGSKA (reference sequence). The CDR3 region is CSAPHLGLQETQYF. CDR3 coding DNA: TGCAGTGCTCCCCATTTGGGACTACAAGAGACCCAGTACTTC.

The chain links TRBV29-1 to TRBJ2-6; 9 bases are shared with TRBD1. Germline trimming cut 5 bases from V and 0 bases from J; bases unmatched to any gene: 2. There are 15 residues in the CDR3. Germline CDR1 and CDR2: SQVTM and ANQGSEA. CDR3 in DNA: TGCAGCGTTACAGGGGGCAACTCTGGGGCCAACGTCCTGACTTTC. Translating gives CSVTGGNSGANVLTF.

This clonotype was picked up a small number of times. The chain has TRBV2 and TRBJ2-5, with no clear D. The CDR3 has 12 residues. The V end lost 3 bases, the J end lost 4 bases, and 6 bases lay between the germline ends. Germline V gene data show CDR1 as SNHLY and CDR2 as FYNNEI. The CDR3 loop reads CASSDPIETQYF. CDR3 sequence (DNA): TGTGCCAGCAGTGACCCCATAGAGACCCAGTACTTC.

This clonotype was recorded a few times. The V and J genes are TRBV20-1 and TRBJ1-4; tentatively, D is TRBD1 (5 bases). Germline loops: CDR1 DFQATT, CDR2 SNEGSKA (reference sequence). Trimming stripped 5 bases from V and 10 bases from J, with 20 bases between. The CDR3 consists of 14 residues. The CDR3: CSAAQTGADGKLFF. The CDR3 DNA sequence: TGCAGTGCTGCCCAAACCGGGGCAGATGGAAAACTGTTTTTT.

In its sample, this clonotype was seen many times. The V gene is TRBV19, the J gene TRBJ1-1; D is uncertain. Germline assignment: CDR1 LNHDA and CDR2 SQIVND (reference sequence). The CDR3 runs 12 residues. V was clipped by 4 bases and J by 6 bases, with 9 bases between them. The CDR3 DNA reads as TGTGCCAGTAGTAGCGTGGAACCTGAAGCTTTCTTT. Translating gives CASSSVEPEAFF.

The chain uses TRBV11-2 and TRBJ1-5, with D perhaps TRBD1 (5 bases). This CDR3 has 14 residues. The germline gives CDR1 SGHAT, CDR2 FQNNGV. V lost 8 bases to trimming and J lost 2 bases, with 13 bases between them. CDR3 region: CASRRVGGNQPQHF. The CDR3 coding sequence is TGTGCCAGCCGCAGGGTCGGTGGCAATCAGCCCCAGCATTTT. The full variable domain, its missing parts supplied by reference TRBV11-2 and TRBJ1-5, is EAGVAQSPRYKIIEKRQSVAFWCNPISGHATLYWYQQILGQGPKLLIQFQNNGVVDDSQLPKDRFSAERLKGVDSTLKIQPAKLEDSAVYLCASRRVGGNQPQHFGDGTRLSIL.

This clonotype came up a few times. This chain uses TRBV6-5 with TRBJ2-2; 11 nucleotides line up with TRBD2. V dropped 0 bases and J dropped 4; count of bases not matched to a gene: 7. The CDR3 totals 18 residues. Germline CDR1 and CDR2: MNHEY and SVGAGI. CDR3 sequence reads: CASSYSSLAGAGTGELFF. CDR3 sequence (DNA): TGTGCCAGCAGTTACTCGTCACTAGCGGGGGCGGGCACCGGGGAGCTGTTTTTT.

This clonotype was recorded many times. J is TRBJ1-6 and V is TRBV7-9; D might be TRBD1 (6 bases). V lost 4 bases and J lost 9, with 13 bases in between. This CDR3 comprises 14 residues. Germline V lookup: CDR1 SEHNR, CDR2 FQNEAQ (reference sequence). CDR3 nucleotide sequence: TGTGCCAGCAGCTCGCAGGGGATGCTTTCACCCCTCCACTTT. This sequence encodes CASSSQGMLSPLHF.